A selection of T cell receptor beta chains follows, all from one sample in a study of blood T cell repertoires in COVID-19. The protocol was immunoSEQ multiplex PCR, while the TCRdb copy is restricted to in-frame clones and leaves out a portion. This table has 110,000 or so clones, more than 80% appearing once. The sequenced sample consisted of peripheral blood. The receptor source for this set is a woman in her 50s with acute or convalescent COVID-19. Each CDR3 is given with its conserved first and last residue. Each record gives: D gene, J gene, V gene, clone size, CDR3 DNA, CDR3 protein. The D gene is left open where the match is weak. Only part of the rows carry a size: once, few, many, or a class if the clone is expanded.

d_gene: TRBD2
j_gene: TRBJ2-7
v_gene: TRBV4-3
abundance: NA
CDR3nt: TGCGCCAGCAGCCAAGATTGGGGAGGGTATGAGCAGTACTTC
CDR3aa: CASSQDWGGYEQYF

d_gene: TRBD1
j_gene: TRBJ1-5
v_gene: TRBV28
abundance: NA
CDR3nt: TGTGCCAGCAGTTGGATACAGGGGAATCAGCCCCAGCATTTT
CDR3aa: CASSWIQGNQPQHF

d_gene: NA
j_gene: TRBJ1-3
v_gene: TRBV18
abundance: once
CDR3nt: TGTGCCAGCTCACCCAGACAGTTCGCGCCGGGCCCGAATCCAACCTCTGGAAACACCATATATTTT
CDR3aa: CASSPRQFAPGPNPTSGNTIYF

d_gene: TRBD2
j_gene: TRBJ2-4
v_gene: TRBV15
abundance: NA
CDR3nt: TGTGCCACCAGCAGGGCTAAGGGAGGGGATATAGCCAAAAACATTCAGTACTTC
CDR3aa: CATSRAKGGDIAKNIQYF

d_gene: TRBD2
j_gene: TRBJ2-7
v_gene: TRBV10-3
abundance: NA
CDR3nt: TGTGCCACCGCAGCGGGATTCTACGAGCAGTACTTC
CDR3aa: CATAAGFYEQYF

d_gene: NA
j_gene: TRBJ1-5
v_gene: TRBV28
abundance: NA
CDR3nt: TGTGCCAGCAGTTTGCCCGGGACACATAGCAATCAGCCCCAGCATTTT
CDR3aa: CASSLPGTHSNQPQHF

d_gene: NA
j_gene: TRBJ1-2
v_gene: TRBV6-1
abundance: NA
CDR3nt: TGTGCCAGCAGTGAAGAGGGGAAGTATGGCTACACCTTC
CDR3aa: CASSEEGKYGYTF

d_gene: TRBD2
j_gene: TRBJ2-5
v_gene: TRBV15
abundance: once
CDR3nt: TGTGCCACCAGCCGAGGGACTAGTGGGGAAGAGACCCAGTACTTC
CDR3aa: CATSRGTSGEETQYF

d_gene: NA
j_gene: TRBJ2-1
v_gene: TRBV11-2
abundance: NA
CDR3nt: TGTGCCAGCAGCCGACAGACCTTCTCCTACAATGAGCAGTTCTTC
CDR3aa: CASSRQTFSYNEQFF

d_gene: NA
j_gene: TRBJ2-1
v_gene: TRBV2
abundance: NA
CDR3nt: TGTGCCAGCAGTGGTCAGGGGCGTATGTTTGATGAGCAGTTCTTC
CDR3aa: CASSGQGRMFDEQFF

d_gene: NA
j_gene: TRBJ1-1
v_gene: TRBV24-1
abundance: NA
CDR3nt: TGTGCCACCAGTGATTTGCGGGGGTCTGAAGCTTTCTTT
CDR3aa: CATSDLRGSEAFF

d_gene: NA
j_gene: TRBJ1-2
v_gene: TRBV2
abundance: NA
CDR3nt: TGTGCCAAGTCGCGAGAGATTAACTATGGCTACACCTTC
CDR3aa: CAKSREINYGYTF

d_gene: NA
j_gene: TRBJ2-5
v_gene: TRBV10-1
abundance: NA
CDR3nt: TGCGCCAGCAGTGAGAATACCGGAGGGTTAGAGACCCAGTACTTC
CDR3aa: CASSENTGGLETQYF

d_gene: TRBD1
j_gene: TRBJ1-1
v_gene: TRBV7-8
abundance: NA
CDR3nt: TGTGCCAGCAGCCCCTGGCCGACAGGGGAGATTGAAGCTTTCTTT
CDR3aa: CASSPWPTGEIEAFF

d_gene: TRBD1
j_gene: TRBJ1-1
v_gene: TRBV18
abundance: NA
CDR3nt: TGTGCCAGCTCACCCGGACAGGAGGCTGAAGCTTTCTTT
CDR3aa: CASSPGQEAEAFF

d_gene: NA
j_gene: TRBJ1-5
v_gene: TRBV28
abundance: NA
CDR3nt: TGTGCCAGCAGCTTAGGGAGGCAGATGCAGCATTTT
CDR3aa: CASSLGRQMQHF